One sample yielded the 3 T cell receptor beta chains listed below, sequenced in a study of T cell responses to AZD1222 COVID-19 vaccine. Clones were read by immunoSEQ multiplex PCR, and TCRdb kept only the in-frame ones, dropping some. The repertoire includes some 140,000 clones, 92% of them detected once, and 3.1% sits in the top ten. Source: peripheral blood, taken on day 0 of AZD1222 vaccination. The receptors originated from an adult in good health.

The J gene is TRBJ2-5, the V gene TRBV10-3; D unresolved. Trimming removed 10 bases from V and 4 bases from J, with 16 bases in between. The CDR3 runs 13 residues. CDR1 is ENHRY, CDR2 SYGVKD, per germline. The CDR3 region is CATLPGSGETQYF. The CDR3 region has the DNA TGTGCCACCCTCCCAGGTAGTGGAGAGACCCAGTACTTC.

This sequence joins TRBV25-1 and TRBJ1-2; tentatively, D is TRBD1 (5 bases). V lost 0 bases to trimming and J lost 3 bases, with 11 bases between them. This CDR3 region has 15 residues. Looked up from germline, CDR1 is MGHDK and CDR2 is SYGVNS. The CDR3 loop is CASSEYMQGDYGYTF. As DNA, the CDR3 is TGTGCCAGCAGTGAATATATGCAGGGCGACTATGGCTACACCTTC.

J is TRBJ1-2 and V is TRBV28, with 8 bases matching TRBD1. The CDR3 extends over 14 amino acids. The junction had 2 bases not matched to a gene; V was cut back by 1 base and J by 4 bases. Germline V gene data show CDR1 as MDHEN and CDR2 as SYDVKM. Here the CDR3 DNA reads TGTGCCAGCAGTTTATTGACAGGGGCCTATGGCTACACCTTC. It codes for CASSLLTGAYGYTF.